In its sample, the clone carrying this T cell receptor beta chain ranks as medium-sized. The data originate from a study of T-cell memory formation after mild COVID-19. TCRdb re-called the 5' RACE reads with MiXCR, one entry per CDR3 protein. The sample contains hundreds of thousands of distinct CDR3 sequences, 25% to 30% of which appear only once. Germline V gene sequence: CDR1 KGHSH, CDR2 LQKENI. This CDR3 has 15 amino acids. V lost 6 bases and J 2 bases, leaving 14 bases between the germline ends. Sequencing used PBMCs or a T cell subset sorted from them (not recorded which). The chain has TRBV18 and TRBJ1-5; D is unresolved. The origin of this receptor is an adult woman who had mild COVID-19 (a few samples of this study predate the infection). Cell type and time point are not known. The CDR3: CASSVSTIGNQPQHF. The DNA for the CDR3 is TGTGCCAGCTCGGTCAGTACAATCGGCAATCAGCCCCAGCATTTT.